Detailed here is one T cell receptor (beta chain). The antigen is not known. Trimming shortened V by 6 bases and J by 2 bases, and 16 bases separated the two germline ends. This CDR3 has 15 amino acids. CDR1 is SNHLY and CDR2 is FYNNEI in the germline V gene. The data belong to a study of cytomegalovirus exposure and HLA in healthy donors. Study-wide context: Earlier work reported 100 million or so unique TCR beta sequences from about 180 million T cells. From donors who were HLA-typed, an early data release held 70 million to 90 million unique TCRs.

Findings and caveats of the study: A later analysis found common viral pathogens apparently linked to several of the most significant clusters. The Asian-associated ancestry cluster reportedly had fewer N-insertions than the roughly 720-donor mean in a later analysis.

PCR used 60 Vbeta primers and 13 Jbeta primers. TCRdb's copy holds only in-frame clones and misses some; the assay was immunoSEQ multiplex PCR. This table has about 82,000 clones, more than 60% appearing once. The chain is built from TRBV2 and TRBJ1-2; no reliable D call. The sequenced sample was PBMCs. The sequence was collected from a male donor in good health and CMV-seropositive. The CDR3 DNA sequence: TGTGCCAGCAGCCAAACGGGCCCGGGGAACTATGGCTACACCTTC. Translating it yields CASSQTGPGNYGYTF.